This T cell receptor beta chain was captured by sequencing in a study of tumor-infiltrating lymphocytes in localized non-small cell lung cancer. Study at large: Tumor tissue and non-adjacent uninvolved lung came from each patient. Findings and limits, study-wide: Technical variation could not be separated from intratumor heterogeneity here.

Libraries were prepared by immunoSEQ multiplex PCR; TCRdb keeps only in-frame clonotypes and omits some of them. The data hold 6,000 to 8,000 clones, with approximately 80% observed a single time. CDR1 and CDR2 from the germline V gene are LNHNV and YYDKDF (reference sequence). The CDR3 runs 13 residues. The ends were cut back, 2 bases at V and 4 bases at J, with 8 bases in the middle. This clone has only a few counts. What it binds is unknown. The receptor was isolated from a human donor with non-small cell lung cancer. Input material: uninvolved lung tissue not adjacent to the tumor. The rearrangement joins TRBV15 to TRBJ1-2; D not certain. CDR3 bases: TGTGCCACCAGCAGACAGGTGGGCTATGGCTACACCTTC. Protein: CATSRQVGYGYTF.